This entry lists 16 T cell receptor beta chains sequenced from one sample in a study of shared clonotypes between healthy human individuals. Assay: immunoSEQ multiplex PCR; the TCRdb copy retains only in-frame clones and omits some. The profile shows 2 million to 2.5 million clones, roughly 95% of them singletons. The source material was naive CD4+ T cells sorted from blood. Subset reported: CD45RA+ positively selected. These receptors all stem from a man in his late teens or twenties in good health.

The chain carries TRBV7-2 and TRBJ2-7, with a possible D match to TRBD2 (5 bases). CDR1 is SGHTA and CDR2 is FQGNSA in the germline V gene. V lost 1 base to trimming and J lost 4 bases, with 14 bases between them. This CDR3 contains 15 residues. The chain's CDR3 is CASSLDLSGSYEQYF. For the CDR3, the DNA is TGTGCCAGCAGCTTAGATCTCAGCGGATCTTACGAGCAGTACTTC.

V is TRBV7-9 and J is TRBJ2-7, with TRBD1 matching 7 bases. The CDR3 contains 15 residues. The V and J ends lost 5 bases and 3 bases, in that order; junction bases with no gene match: 10. The germline V gene has CDR1 SEHNR and CDR2 FQNEAQ (reference sequence). The CDR3 bases are TGTGCCAGCAGCCCCGACAGGGTGCCCTTCTACGAGCAGTACTTC. It translates to CASSPDRVPFYEQYF.

The chain combines TRBV28 with TRBJ1-4; D is perhaps TRBD1 (5 bases). The CDR3 length is 14 residues. V lost 2 bases and J 6 bases, leaving 10 bases between the germline ends. From germline, CDR1 is MDHEN and CDR2 SYDVKM. The CDR3 is CASSLIGTDEKLFF. The CDR3 nucleotides are TGTGCCAGCAGTTTAATCGGGACCGATGAAAAACTGTTTTTT. Complete variable domain (other parts from reference TRBV28 and TRBJ1-4): DVKVTQSSRYLVKRTGEKVFLECVQDMDHENMFWYRQDPGLGLRLIYFSYDVKMKEKGDIPEGYSVSREKKERFSLILESASTNQTSMYLCASSLIGTDEKLFFGSGTQLSVL.

This chain links TRBV6-6 with TRBJ1-5; TRBD1 might be the D (6 bases). CDR1 is MNHNY and CDR2 is SVGAGI in the germline V gene (reference sequence). V shed 9 bases and J shed 4 bases, with 13 bases lying between them. The CDR3 has 13 residues. This CDR3 is CASKDSANQPQHF. CDR3 DNA: TGTGCCAGTAAGGACAGCGCTAATCAGCCCCAGCATTTT.

The gene calls are TRBV4-1 and TRBJ2-7; 9 nucleotides line up with TRBD1. From germline, CDR1 is MGHRA and CDR2 YSYEKL. There are 16 residues in the CDR3. The V segment lost 3 bases and the J segment 3 bases; nucleotides outside the gene matches: 9. CDR3 loop: CASSQPAGTGLYEQYF. CDR3 coding DNA: TGCGCCAGCAGCCAGCCCGCCGGGACAGGGCTCTACGAGCAGTACTTC.

The CDR3 spells CASRTGEPALGPRDANTEAFF. The CDR3, as DNA: TGTGCCAGCAGAACAGGTGAACCCGCGTTGGGCCCTCGCGACGCGAACACTGAAGCTTTCTTT. The chain has TRBV14 and TRBJ1-1, with D tentatively TRBD1 (5 bases). CDR1 and CDR2 (germline): SGHDN, FVKESK. The CDR3 spans 21 residues. V lost 6 bases, J lost 1 base, and 33 bases lay in between.

This clone was seen just once. The V and J genes are TRBV5-1 and TRBJ2-1; TRBD2 agrees at 13 bases. The CDR3 runs to 15 residues. The germline gives CDR1 SGHRS, CDR2 YFSETQ. V lost 0 bases and J lost 9; bases outside the gene matches: 3. This CDR3 reads CASSLEGLAGSEQFF. CDR3 sequence (DNA): TGCGCCAGCAGCTTGGAGGGACTAGCGGGATCTGAGCAGTTCTTC.

The chain is built from TRBV13 and TRBJ1-1; 9 bases fit TRBD1. The CDR3 length is 16 residues. The germline V gene encodes CDR1 PRHDT and CDR2 FYEKMQ (reference sequence). V shed 5 bases and J 5 bases; nucleotides not matched to a gene: 12. Here the CDR3 reads CASSGRDRVRTTEAFF. CDR3 bases: TGTGCCAGCAGCGGTCGGGACAGGGTGAGGACGACTGAAGCTTTCTTT.

The chain joins TRBV28 to TRBJ1-5; possibly TRBD1 for D (5 bases). Trimming removed 6 bases from V and 3 bases from J, with 18 bases in between. This CDR3 region has 16 residues. Germline CDR1 and CDR2: MDHEN and SYDVKM. The CDR3 region has the DNA TGTGCCAGCAGCCCGGAGAGCGCCAGGGCCAATCAGCCCCAGCATTTT. Residues: CASSPESARANQPQHF.

The chain is built from TRBV2 and TRBJ2-5; TRBD2 matches at 7 bases. CDR3 length: 13 residues. CDR1 and CDR2 from the germline V gene are SNHLY and FYNNEI. The J segment lost 5 bases and the V segment lost 4 bases, leaving 4 bases of the junction unmatched. CDR3 residues: CASSGEGRETQYF. As DNA, the CDR3 is TGTGCCAGCAGTGGGGAGGGGAGGGAGACCCAGTACTTC.

The J gene is TRBJ2-2, the V gene TRBV5-6; 7 positions match TRBD2. Unmatched junction bases numbered 2, after V lost 0 bases and J lost 0 bases. The germline gives CDR1 SGHDT, CDR2 YYEEEE. The CDR3 loop spans 16 amino acids. Here the CDR3 reads CASSLAGGSNTGELFF. CDR3 DNA sequence: TGTGCCAGCAGCTTGGCGGGGGGTTCGAACACCGGGGAGCTGTTTTTT.

The J gene is TRBJ2-7, the V gene TRBV2, with D perhaps matching TRBD1 (5 bases). Germline values: CDR1 SNHLY, CDR2 FYNNEI. The CDR3 is 14 residues long. V shed 7 bases and J shed 6 bases, with 19 bases lying between them. CDR3 in DNA: TGTGCCAGCAATTACGGAACAGGCCTGAGCGAGCAGTACTTC. Translation gives CASNYGTGLSEQYF.

V usage is TRBV5-1 and J usage is TRBJ2-2; tentatively, D is TRBD2 (6 bases). The CDR3 extends over 18 amino acids. Trimming took 0 bases from V and 3 from J, leaving 18 bases between them. CDR1 SGHRS and CDR2 YFSETQ come from the germline V gene. CDR3 sequence: CASSLGSKGRGDTGELFF. The CDR3 nucleotides read TGCGCCAGCAGCTTGGGGAGCAAGGGGCGCGGGGACACCGGGGAGCTGTTTTTT.

The chain links TRBV7-2 to TRBJ2-7; TRBD2 agrees at 11 bases. J lost 5 bases, V lost 5 bases, and 8 bases had no gene match. Germline V gives CDR1 SGHTA, CDR2 FQGNSA. The CDR3 consists of 15 residues. This CDR3 reads CASSTGLAGGNEQYF. CDR3 DNA sequence: TGTGCCAGCAGCACAGGCTTAGCGGGGGGGAACGAGCAGTACTTC.

The rearrangement joins TRBV25-1 to TRBJ2-1, with a tentative D call TRBD2 (7 bases). The length of the CDR3 is 14 residues. V was clipped by 3 bases and J by 9 bases, with 15 bases between them. CDR1 and CDR2 from the germline V gene are MGHDK and SYGVNS. For the CDR3, the DNA is TGTGCCAGCAGTGATTGGGGGGGGGCCGGTGAGCAGTTCTTC. This sequence encodes CASSDWGGAGEQFF.

The chain carries TRBV2 and TRBJ2-5; D remains unclear. The length of the CDR3 is 12 residues. V lost 7 bases and J 1 base, leaving 7 bases between the germline ends. Germline CDR1 SNHLY, CDR2 FYNNEI. The CDR3: CASTAFQETQYF. The CDR3 nucleotides read TGTGCCAGCACCGCGTTCCAAGAGACCCAGTACTTC.